One sample yielded the 22 T cell receptor beta chains listed below, sequenced in a study of T cell changes during pregnancy in multiple sclerosis. Repertoires were generated with immunoSEQ multiplex PCR, while TCRdb's copy carries only in-frame clones and drops some. The sample yields tens of thousands of clones, approximately 92% seen once. Source: peripheral blood, taken in the first trimester of pregnancy. The source is a female donor with multiple sclerosis, enrolled in a pregnancy study.

The chain has TRBV11-2 and TRBJ1-5, with TRBD1 matching over 7 bases. Germline V gene data show CDR1 as SGHAT and CDR2 as FQNNGV. V dropped 2 bases and J dropped 8; count of bases not matched to a gene: 12. The CDR3 is 16 amino acids. The CDR3 DNA reads TGTGCCAGCAGCTTAAAGGGCGCCGACAGGGTAGAGCCCCAGCATTTT. It is translated as CASSLKGADRVEPQHF.

The V call is TRBV2, the J call TRBJ1-2; D is perhaps TRBD1 (6 bases). Looked up from germline, CDR1 is SNHLY and CDR2 is FYNNEI. The V end lost 7 bases, the J end lost 8 bases, and 11 bases lay between the germline ends. The CDR3 loop spans 11 amino acids. CDR3 amino acids: CASMVGGGYTF. The DNA for the CDR3 is TGTGCCAGCATGGTAGGGGGAGGCTACACCTTC.

The chain has TRBV2 and TRBJ1-1; no clear D gene. CDR3 length: 10 amino acids. The V end was cut by 3 bases, the J end by 6 bases, with 2 bases between. In germline, CDR1 is SNHLY, CDR2 FYNNEI. CDR3 in amino acids: CASSDSEAFF. In DNA, the CDR3 is TGTGCCAGCAGTGACTCTGAAGCTTTCTTT.

The chain joins TRBV4-2 to TRBJ2-7, with 13 positions matching TRBD2. Germline values: CDR1 LGHNA, CDR2 YNFKEQ. The CDR3 sequence is 18 residues long. Unmatched junction bases numbered 7, after V lost 0 bases and J lost 2 bases. CDR3 coding DNA: TGTGCCAGCAGCCAAGATTCTTTGGGGACTAGCGGGACCTACGAGCAGTACTTC. Its translation is CASSQDSLGTSGTYEQYF.

This chain connects TRBV6-1 to TRBJ1-5, with TRBD1 matching 9 bases. With 1 base clipped from V and 6 bases from J, the junction kept 7 bases outside the gene matches. The CDR3 sequence is 16 residues long. Germline CDR1 and CDR2: MNHNS and SASEGT. The CDR3 DNA sequence: TGTGCCAGCAGTGAAGGAGGGGGGACAGGGCGTCAGCCCCAGCATTTT. Residues: CASSEGGGTGRQPQHF.

The chain combines TRBV7-9 with TRBJ2-7; TRBD2 matches at 7 bases. The CDR3 has 15 amino acids. V shed 0 bases, J shed 0 bases, and the junction held 2 bases outside the gene matches. From germline, CDR1 is SEHNR and CDR2 FQNEAQ (reference sequence). The CDR3 here is CASSLAGGSSYEQYF. The DNA for the CDR3 is TGTGCCAGCAGCTTAGCGGGCGGGAGCTCCTACGAGCAGTACTTC.

The J gene is TRBJ1-5, the V gene TRBV19, with D possibly being TRBD1 (5 bases). The germline V gene has CDR1 LNHDA and CDR2 SQIVND (reference sequence). Trimming took off 3 bases at V and 4 bases at J, with 7 bases between the two ends. There are 13 residues in the CDR3. DNA for the CDR3: TGTGCCAGTAGTATCAGGGCTAATCAGCCCCAGCATTTT. Translated, it gives CASSIRANQPQHF.

The chain links TRBV21-1 to TRBJ1-3; the table names TRBD1, a call not compared with the DNA. TRBV21-1 is deemed a pseudogene. CDR3 length: 18 residues. The CDR3 is CASSKNQRTGSEGNTIYF. DNA for the CDR3: TGTGCCAGCAGCAAAAACCAGAGGACAGGCAGTGAGGGAAACACCATATATTTT.

V is TRBV14 and J is TRBJ2-2, with TRBD1 identical over 8 bases. Germline V gene sequence: CDR1 SGHDN, CDR2 FVKESK. The CDR3 is 16 residues long. Unmatched junction bases numbered 9, after V lost 3 bases and J lost 6 bases. CDR3 in DNA: TGTGCCAGCAGCCAGTGGACAGGGATATTGGCCGGGGAGCTGTTTTTT. Translated, it gives CASSQWTGILAGELFF.

The chain joins TRBV4-2 to TRBJ2-3, with D possibly matching TRBD1 (6 bases). V lost 1 base, J lost 0 bases, and 11 bases lay in between. The germline CDR1 and CDR2 sequences are LGHNA and YNFKEQ. The CDR3 is 16 residues long. This CDR3 reads CASSQVGQGSTDTQYF. The DNA for the CDR3 is TGTGCCAGCAGCCAAGTCGGGCAGGGGAGCACAGATACGCAGTATTTT.

V is TRBV29-1 and J is TRBJ2-1, with 7 bases lining up with TRBD1. This CDR3 has 15 residues. V was clipped by 1 base and J by 7 bases; unmatched bases: 10. The germline CDR1 and CDR2 sequences are SQVTM and ANQGSEA. The CDR3 DNA follows: TGCAGCGTTGAAGGGGCGAGGCAGGGGGATAATGAGCAGTTCTTC. It specifies CSVEGARQGDNEQFF.

The genes are TRBV27 and TRBJ1-1; 9 bases align to TRBD1. Germline-derived CDR1 and CDR2 are MNHEY and SMNVEV (reference sequence). The CDR3 loop spans 18 amino acids. V dropped 0 bases and J dropped 2; count of bases not matched to a gene: 10. Written as DNA, the CDR3 is TGTGCCAGCAGTTTATCCCGGGGACAGGGAGGGGCCAACACTGAAGCTTTCTTT. It encodes CASSLSRGQGGANTEAFF.

DNA of the CDR3: TGCGCCAGCAGCCAAGAAATCACAGGGTACAATGAGCAGTTCTTC. This encodes CASSQEITGYNEQFF. The rearrangement links TRBV4-1 to TRBJ2-1, with D perhaps TRBD1 (6 bases). There are 15 residues in the CDR3. The V and J ends lost 0 bases and 4 bases respectively, with 10 bases between them. The germline CDR1 and CDR2 sequences are MGHRA and YSYEKL.

The chain links TRBV18 to TRBJ2-5; 13 nucleotides agree with TRBD2. Unmatched junction bases numbered 0, after V lost 3 bases and J lost 2 bases. Germline V gene sequence: CDR1 KGHSH, CDR2 LQKENI. The CDR3 spans 15 residues. The CDR3 region has the DNA TGTGCCAGCTCACCGGGACTAGCGGGACAAGAGACCCAGTACTTC. Its protein is CASSPGLAGQETQYF. Looking up the rest from reference TRBV18 and TRBJ2-5 gives the full variable domain: NAGVMQNPRHLVRRRGQEARLRCSPMKGHSHVYWYRQLPEEGLKFMVYLQKENIIDESGMPKERFSAEFPKEGPSILRIQQVVRGDSAAYFCASSPGLAGQETQYFGPGTRLLVL.

The V call is TRBV6-4, the J call TRBJ2-3, with 11 bases aligning to TRBD2. CDR3 length equals 15 residues. The V gene end was trimmed by 6 bases and the J gene end by 1 base; junction bases not matched to a gene: 3. CDR1 MRHNA and CDR2 SNTAGT come from the germline V gene. The CDR3 spells CASSLLAGGTDTQYF. In nucleotides, the CDR3 is TGTGCCAGCAGCTTACTAGCGGGGGGCACAGATACGCAGTATTTT.

The rearrangement joins TRBV29-1 to TRBJ1-4; TRBD1 matches 10 bases. With 6 bases clipped from V and 11 bases from J, the junction kept 6 bases outside the gene matches. Looked up from germline, CDR1 is SQVTM and CDR2 is ANQGSEA. This CDR3 is 12 amino acids long. CDR3 region: CSVGGQGLKLFF. For the CDR3, the DNA is TGCAGCGTGGGGGGACAGGGGTTGAAACTGTTTTTT.

The sample holds many counts of this clone. The chain carries TRBV5-1 and TRBJ1-1; D ambiguous. CDR3 size: 13 residues. V gave up 5 bases and J gave up 0 bases, with 8 bases separating them. In germline, CDR1 is SGHRS, CDR2 YFSETQ. CDR3 sequence reads: CASSEIVNTEAFF. The CDR3 DNA follows: TGCGCCAGCAGTGAAATAGTGAACACTGAAGCTTTCTTT.

The V call is TRBV7-6, the J call TRBJ1-5; TRBD1 matches at 9 bases. This CDR3 comprises 20 residues. Germline V gene data show CDR1 as SGHVS and CDR2 as FNYEAQ. V shed 5 bases, J shed 0 bases, and the junction held 17 bases outside the gene matches. This CDR3 is CASSEQPGQGGLYSNQPQHF. For the CDR3, the DNA is TGTGCCAGCAGCGAGCAGCCGGGACAGGGAGGACTGTATAGCAATCAGCCCCAGCATTTT.

The chain is built from TRBV4-2 and TRBJ1-6, with D hard to call. The CDR3 runs 15 residues. Germline-derived CDR1 and CDR2 are LGHNA and YNFKEQ. With 2 bases removed from V and 11 bases from J, the gap between germline ends came to 16 bases. CDR3 residues: CASSQSSGERTPLHF. The CDR3, as DNA: TGTGCCAGCAGCCAAAGCTCGGGAGAGAGGACACCCCTCCACTTT.

The gene calls are TRBV7-6 and TRBJ2-7; a possible D gene is TRBD1 (7 bases). The germline CDR1 and CDR2 sequences are SGHVS and FNYEAQ. V lost 3 bases and J lost 7, with 16 bases in between. The CDR3 covers 14 residues. CDR3 protein: CASSFGTEEGEQYF. CDR3 DNA: TGTGCCAGCAGCTTTGGGACAGAGGAGGGGGAGCAGTACTTC.

This sequence joins TRBV5-4 and TRBJ2-1; no firm D call. Trimming took off 0 bases at V and 3 bases at J, with 10 bases between the two ends. CDR3 size: 15 residues. From germline, CDR1 is SGHNT and CDR2 YYREEE (reference sequence). The DNA for the CDR3 is TGTGCCAGCAGCTTGGATCAAAGCTTCTACAATGAGCAGTTCTTC. As protein: CASSLDQSFYNEQFF. The complete variable domain, with remaining parts taken from reference TRBV5-4 and TRBJ2-1, reads ETGVTQSPTHLIKTRGQQVTLRCSSQSGHNTVSWYQQALGQGPQFIFQYYREEENGRGNFPPRFSGLQFPNYSSELNVNALELDDSALYLCASSLDQSFYNEQFFGPGTRLTVL.

The gene calls are TRBV7-2 and TRBJ1-2; D not resolved. Germline loops: CDR1 SGHTA, CDR2 FQGNSA. Deletions cut 3 bases from V and 8 bases from J, with 16 bases between. The CDR3 is made up of 14 amino acids. The CDR3 reads CASSFTYPAVGYTF. DNA of the CDR3: TGTGCCAGCAGCTTTACCTACCCCGCTGTGGGCTACACCTTC.